This TCR beta chain was identified during a study of metastatic and nonmetastatic thyroid tumors. Study background: The study looked at repertoires side by side in blood and in tumor or nodule tissue from malignant and benign thyroid patients.

This clone was seen repeatedly, ten times or more. Its target is not known. TCRdb re-called clones from the PCR reads using MiXCR. In the table there are about 33,000 clones, 15% to 20% of which are singletons. Study results and limitations: Significantly higher TCR beta diversity was reportedly seen in malignant thyroid tumors than benign nodules, in blood and tumor.

The CDR3 loop spans 16 amino acids. Deletions cut 2 bases from V and 3 bases from J, with 18 bases between. The germline CDR1 and CDR2 sequences are GTSNPN and SVGIG (reference sequence). Until they underwent thyroid surgery, no patient had received any treatment. The specimen was blood. The rearrangement links TRBV30 to TRBJ2-3; D perhaps matches TRBD1 (5 bases). This TCR came from a male donor with papillary thyroid cancer or a benign thyroid nodule (not recorded which). Some clones in this sample may be carry-over from other donors' samples. CDR3 amino acids: CAWSLLGAGITDTQYF. The CDR3 region has the DNA TGTGCCTGGAGTCTCTTGGGTGCAGGGATAACAGATACGCAGTATTTT.